The entry below gives a single TCR beta chain sequence along with its context. The sample originates from a study of blood T cell repertoires in COVID-19. Study background: COVID-19 samples collected from the United States, Italy and Spain covered acute and convalescent phases. Sources were T cells, B-cell-depleted T cells, or PBMCs; the material itself was cDNA or gDNA.

The CDR3 has 16 residues. With 0 bases clipped from V and 4 bases from J, the junction kept 5 bases outside the gene matches. CDR1 and CDR2 (germline): SGDLS, YYNGEE. The protocol was immunoSEQ multiplex PCR, while the TCRdb copy is restricted to in-frame clones and leaves out a portion. The sample has 220,000 or so clones, around 82% seen once. The chain recombines TRBV9 with TRBJ2-3; 10 bases align to TRBD2. This clonotype was sampled from a woman in her 30s who had recovered from COVID-19. Sequencing was carried out using peripheral blood. As DNA, the CDR3 is TGTGCCAGCAGCGTAGTAGTAGCGGGAGGTGCAGATACGCAGTATTTT. Amino acids: CASSVVVAGGADTQYF.